This T cell receptor (beta chain) stems from a study of blood T cell repertoires in COVID-19. Study at large: Sites in the United States, Italy and Spain provided acute and convalescent COVID-19 samples. In each case, the material was cDNA or gDNA derived from T cells, B-cell-depleted T cells, or PBMCs.

The trim removed 5 bases at V and 2 bases at J, leaving 6 bases unmatched. Looked up from germline, CDR1 is MNHEY and CDR2 is SVGAGI. The CDR3 is made up of 15 amino acids. Source study methods: Reference gene primers were amplified, and this amplification served to estimate nucleated cell counts. Sequencing was performed with immunoSEQ multiplex PCR; in TCRdb, only in-frame clones are kept and a portion is missing. For V, J and clone size, that table is used; D and trimming come from the DNA. The sample carries under 75,000 clones, roughly 70% recorded once. This receptor was obtained from a man aged 55 to 69 with acute or convalescent COVID-19. V usage is TRBV6-5 and J usage is TRBJ2-1; TRBD1 aligns across 7 bases. Input material: peripheral blood. The DNA for the CDR3 is TGTGCCAGCAGTCGGACAGGCTCAACCTACAATGAGCAGTTCTTC. Protein: CASSRTGSTYNEQFF.